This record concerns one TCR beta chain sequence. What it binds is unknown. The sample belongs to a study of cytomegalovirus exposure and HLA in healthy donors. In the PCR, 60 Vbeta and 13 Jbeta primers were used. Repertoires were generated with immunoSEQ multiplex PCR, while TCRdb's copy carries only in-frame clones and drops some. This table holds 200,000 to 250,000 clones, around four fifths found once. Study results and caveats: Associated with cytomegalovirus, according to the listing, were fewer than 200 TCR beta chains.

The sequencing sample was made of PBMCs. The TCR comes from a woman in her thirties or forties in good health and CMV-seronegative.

The CDR3 loop reads CASSRDRGPPLHF. The CDR3 bases are TGTGCCAGCAGCCGGGACAGGGGTCCACCCCTCCACTTT. The chain has TRBV6-5 and TRBJ1-6, with 10 bases fitting TRBD1. The CDR3 spans 13 residues. In germline, CDR1 is MNHEY, CDR2 SVGAGI. V lost 6 bases and J lost 11; bases outside the gene matches: 4.